This T cell receptor (beta chain) was obtained from a study of blood T cells in healthy people across ages. Primed by a sample-barcoded 5' primer and a J-beta primer mix, a second PCR proceeded for 7 to 11 cycles. A single record per CDR3 protein comes from TCRdb applying MiXCR to the 5' RACE reads. This table holds about 800,000 distinct CDR3 sequences, just under 25% found once. The same sample was also studied in work on T cells of mothers and their children.

This receptor was obtained from a boy between 10 and 17 years old in good health. Source material: blood.

CDR3 protein: CASSAQGNIQYF. In DNA, the CDR3 is TGTGCCAGCAGTGCGCAGGGAAACATTCAGTACTTC. The V gene is TRBV25-1, the J gene TRBJ2-4; possibly TRBD1 for D (5 bases). Trimming shortened V by 4 bases and J by 6 bases, and 7 bases separated the two germline ends. This CDR3 spans 12 amino acids. Germline values: CDR1 MGHDK, CDR2 SYGVNS.